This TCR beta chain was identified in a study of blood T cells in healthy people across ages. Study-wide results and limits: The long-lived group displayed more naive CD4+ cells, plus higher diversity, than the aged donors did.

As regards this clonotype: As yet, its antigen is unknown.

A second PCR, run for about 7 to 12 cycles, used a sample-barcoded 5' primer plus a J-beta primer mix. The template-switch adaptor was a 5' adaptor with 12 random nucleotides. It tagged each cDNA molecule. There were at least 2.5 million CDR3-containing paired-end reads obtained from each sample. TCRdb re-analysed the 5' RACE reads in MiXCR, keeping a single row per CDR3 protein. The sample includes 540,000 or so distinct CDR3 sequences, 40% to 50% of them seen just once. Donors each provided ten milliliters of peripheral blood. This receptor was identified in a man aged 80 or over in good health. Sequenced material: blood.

CDR3 nucleotides: TGCAGTGCTAGATTCCCCGCAGAGACCCAGTACTTC. It codes for CSARFPAETQYF. The rearrangement links TRBV20-1 to TRBJ2-5; D is unresolved. The CDR3 totals 12 residues. Germline V gives CDR1 DFQATT, CDR2 SNEGSKA (reference sequence). V lost 2 bases and J lost 4, with 8 bases in between.